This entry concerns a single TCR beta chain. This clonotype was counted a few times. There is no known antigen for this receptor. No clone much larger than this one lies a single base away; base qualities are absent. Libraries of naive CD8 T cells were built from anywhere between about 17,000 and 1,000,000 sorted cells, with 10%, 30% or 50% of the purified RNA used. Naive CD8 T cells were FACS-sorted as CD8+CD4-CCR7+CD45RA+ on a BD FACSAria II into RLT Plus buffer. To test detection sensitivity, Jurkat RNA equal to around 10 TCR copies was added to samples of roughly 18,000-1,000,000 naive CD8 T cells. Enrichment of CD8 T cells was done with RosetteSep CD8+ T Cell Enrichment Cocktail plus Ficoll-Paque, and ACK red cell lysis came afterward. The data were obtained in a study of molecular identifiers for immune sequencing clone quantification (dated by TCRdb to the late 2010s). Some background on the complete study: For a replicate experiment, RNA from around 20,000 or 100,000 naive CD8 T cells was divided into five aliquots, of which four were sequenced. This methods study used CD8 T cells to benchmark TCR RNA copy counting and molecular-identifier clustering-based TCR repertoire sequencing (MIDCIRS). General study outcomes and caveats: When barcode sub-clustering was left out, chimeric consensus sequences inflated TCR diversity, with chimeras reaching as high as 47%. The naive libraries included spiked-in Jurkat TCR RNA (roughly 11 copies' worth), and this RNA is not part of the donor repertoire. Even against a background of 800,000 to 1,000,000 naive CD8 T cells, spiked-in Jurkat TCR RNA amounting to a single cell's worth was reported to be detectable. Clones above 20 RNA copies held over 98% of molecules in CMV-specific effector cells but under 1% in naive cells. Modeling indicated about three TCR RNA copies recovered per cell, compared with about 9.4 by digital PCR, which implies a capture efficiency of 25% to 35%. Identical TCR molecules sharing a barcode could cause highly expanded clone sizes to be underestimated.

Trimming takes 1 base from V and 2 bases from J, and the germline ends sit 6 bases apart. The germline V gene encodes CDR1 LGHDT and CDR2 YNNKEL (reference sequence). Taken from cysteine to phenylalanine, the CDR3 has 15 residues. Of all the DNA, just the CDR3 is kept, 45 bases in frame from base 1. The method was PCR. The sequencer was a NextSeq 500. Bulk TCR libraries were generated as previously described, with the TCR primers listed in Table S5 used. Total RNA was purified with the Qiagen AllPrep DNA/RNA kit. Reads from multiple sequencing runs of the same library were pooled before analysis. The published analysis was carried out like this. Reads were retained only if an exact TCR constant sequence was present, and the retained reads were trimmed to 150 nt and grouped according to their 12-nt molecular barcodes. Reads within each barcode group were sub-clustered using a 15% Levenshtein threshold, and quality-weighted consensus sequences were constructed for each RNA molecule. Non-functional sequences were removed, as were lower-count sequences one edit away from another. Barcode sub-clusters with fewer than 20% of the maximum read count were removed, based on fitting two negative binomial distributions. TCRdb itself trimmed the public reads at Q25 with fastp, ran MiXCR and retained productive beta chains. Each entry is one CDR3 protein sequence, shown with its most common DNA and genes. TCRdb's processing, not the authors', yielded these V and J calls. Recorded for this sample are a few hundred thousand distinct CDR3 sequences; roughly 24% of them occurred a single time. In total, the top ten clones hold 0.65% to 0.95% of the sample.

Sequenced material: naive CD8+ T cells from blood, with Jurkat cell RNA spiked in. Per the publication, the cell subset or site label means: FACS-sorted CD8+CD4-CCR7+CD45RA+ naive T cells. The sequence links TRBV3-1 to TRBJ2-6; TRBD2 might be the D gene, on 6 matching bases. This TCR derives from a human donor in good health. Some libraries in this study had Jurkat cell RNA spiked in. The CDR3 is CASSQGGAGANVLTF. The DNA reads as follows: TGTGCCAGCAGCCAAGGGGGGGCTGGGGCCAACGTCCTGACTTTC. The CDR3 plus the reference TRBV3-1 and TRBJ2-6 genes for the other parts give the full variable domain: DTAVSQTPKYLVTQMGNDKSIKCEQNLGHDTMYWYKQDSKKFLKIMFSYNNKELIINETVPNRFSPKSPDKAHLNLHINSLELGDSAVYFCASSQGGAGANVLTFGAGSRLTVL.